This T cell receptor (beta chain) stems from a study of blood T cells in healthy people across ages. About the research overall: Template switching captured about one barcoded beta molecule per two T cells. Study-wide results and caveats: More naive CD4+ cells and higher diversity marked long-lived donors relative to aged donors.

As for this clonotype: The antigen remains undetermined.

For the second PCR, which ran for roughly 7 to 11 cycles, a sample-barcoded 5' primer and a J-beta primer mix were used. All cDNA molecules were each tagged by a template-switch adaptor with 12 random nucleotides. Each CDR3 protein gets one entry after TCRdb re-called the 5' RACE reads with MiXCR. The profile covers approximately 770,000 distinct CDR3 sequences, with 58% appearing a single time and about 20% taken by the ten largest. CDR1 is LGHNA, CDR2 YSLEER, per germline. V dropped 4 bases and J dropped 1 base, with 14 bases sitting between them. The CDR3 sequence is 17 residues long. They isolated at least 7 million PBMCs from each sample.

The chain is built from TRBV4-3 and TRBJ2-6; D is unclear. The sample comprised blood. This TCR came from a man aged 30 to 45 in good health. For the CDR3, the DNA is TGCGCCAGCAGCCCGGCAGTCGTAGGGTCTGGGGCCAACGTCCTGACTTTC. It yields the protein CASSPAVVGSGANVLTF.